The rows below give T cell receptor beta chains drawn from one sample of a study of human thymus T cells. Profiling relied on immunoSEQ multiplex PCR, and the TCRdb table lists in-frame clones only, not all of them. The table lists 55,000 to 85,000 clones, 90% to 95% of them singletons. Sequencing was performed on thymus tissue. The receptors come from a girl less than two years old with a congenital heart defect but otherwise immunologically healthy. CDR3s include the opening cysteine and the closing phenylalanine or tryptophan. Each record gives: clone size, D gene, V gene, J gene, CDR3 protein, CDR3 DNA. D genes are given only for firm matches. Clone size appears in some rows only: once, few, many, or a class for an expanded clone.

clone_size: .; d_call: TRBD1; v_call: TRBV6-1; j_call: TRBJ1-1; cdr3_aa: CASTGQGHTEAFF; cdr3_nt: TGTGCCAGCACAGGACAGGGACACACTGAAGCTTTCTTT
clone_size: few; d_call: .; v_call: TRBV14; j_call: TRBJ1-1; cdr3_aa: CASSLWWDTEAFF; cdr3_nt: TGTGCCAGCAGCCTTTGGTGGGACACTGAAGCTTTCTTT
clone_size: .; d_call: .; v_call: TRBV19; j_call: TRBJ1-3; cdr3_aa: CASSTQEGAGNTIYF; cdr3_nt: TGTGCCAGTAGTACCCAAGAAGGGGCTGGAAACACCATATATTTT
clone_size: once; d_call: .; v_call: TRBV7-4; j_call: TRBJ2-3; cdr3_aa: CASSLSTDTQYF; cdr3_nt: TGTGCCAGCAGCCTCAGCACAGATACGCAGTATTTT
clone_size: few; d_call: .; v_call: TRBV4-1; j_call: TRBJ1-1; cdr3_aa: CASSQVAPNTEAFF; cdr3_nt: TGCGCCAGCAGCCAAGTTGCTCCGAACACTGAAGCTTTCTTT
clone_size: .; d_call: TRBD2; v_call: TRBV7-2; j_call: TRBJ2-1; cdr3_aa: CASSFRLAPEQFF; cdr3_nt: TGTGCCAGCAGCTTTCGACTAGCGCCTGAGCAGTTCTTC
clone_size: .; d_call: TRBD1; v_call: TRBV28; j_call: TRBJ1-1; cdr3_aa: CASRSGTETEAFF; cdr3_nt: TGTGCCAGCAGGAGTGGGACAGAAACTGAAGCTTTCTTT
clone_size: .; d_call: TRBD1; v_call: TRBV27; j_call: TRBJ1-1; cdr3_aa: CASSLSEGANTEAFF; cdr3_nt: TGTGCCAGCAGTTTATCAGAGGGGGCAAACACTGAAGCTTTCTTT
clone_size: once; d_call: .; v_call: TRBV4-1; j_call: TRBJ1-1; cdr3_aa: CASSQAPGGRETEAFF; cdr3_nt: TGCGCCAGCAGCCAAGCCCCTGGGGGCAGGGAAACTGAAGCTTTCTTT
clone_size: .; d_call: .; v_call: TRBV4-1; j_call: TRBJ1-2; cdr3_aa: CASSQDAGLDGYTF; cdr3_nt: TGCGCCAGCAGCCAAGATGCGGGGTTGGATGGCTACACCTTC
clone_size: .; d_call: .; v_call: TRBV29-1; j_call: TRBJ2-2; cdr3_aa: CSVSGTGELFF; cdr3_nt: TGCAGCGTCAGTGGCACCGGGGAGCTGTTTTTT
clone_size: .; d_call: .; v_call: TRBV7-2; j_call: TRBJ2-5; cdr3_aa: CASRAQGRPPKETQYF; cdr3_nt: TGTGCCAGCAGGGCACAGGGTCGACCGCCGAAAGAGACCCAGTACTTC
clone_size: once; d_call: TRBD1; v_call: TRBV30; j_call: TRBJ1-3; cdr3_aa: CAWEPPQGHSGNTIYF; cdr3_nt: TGTGCCTGGGAGCCCCCACAGGGGCACTCTGGAAACACCATATATTTT
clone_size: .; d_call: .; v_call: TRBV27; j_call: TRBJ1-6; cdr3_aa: CASSLSQKCWDSPLHF; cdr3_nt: TGTGCCAGCAGTTTATCGCAAAAGTGTTGGGATTCACCCCTCCACTTT
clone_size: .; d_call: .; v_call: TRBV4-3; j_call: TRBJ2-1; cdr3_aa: CASSQANSGAYEQFF; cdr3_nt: TGCGCCAGCAGCCAAGCGAACAGCGGAGCGTATGAGCAGTTCTTC
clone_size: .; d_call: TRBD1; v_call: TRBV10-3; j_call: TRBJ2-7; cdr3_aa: CAIRNLGQGANEQYF; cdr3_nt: TGTGCCATCAGAAACCTGGGACAGGGGGCGAACGAGCAGTACTTC
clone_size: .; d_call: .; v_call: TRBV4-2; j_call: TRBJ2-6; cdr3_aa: CASSRGRWGSGANVLTF; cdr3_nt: TGTGCCAGCAGCCGCGGCAGGTGGGGCTCTGGGGCCAACGTCCTGACTTTC
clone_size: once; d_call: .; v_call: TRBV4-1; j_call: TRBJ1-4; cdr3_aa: CASSQVPQGYREANEKLFF; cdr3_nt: TGCGCCAGCAGCCAAGTCCCCCAGGGGTATCGGGAAGCTAATGAAAAACTGTTTTTT
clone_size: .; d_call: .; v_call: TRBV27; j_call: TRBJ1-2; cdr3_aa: CASSLGRGHSNYGYTF; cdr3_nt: TGTGCCAGCAGTTTGGGCAGGGGCCACTCTAACTATGGCTACACCTTC
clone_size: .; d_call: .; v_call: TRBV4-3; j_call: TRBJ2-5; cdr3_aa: CASSQEWDNREETQYF; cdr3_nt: TGCGCCAGCAGCCAAGAATGGGACAACAGGGAAGAGACCCAGTACTTC
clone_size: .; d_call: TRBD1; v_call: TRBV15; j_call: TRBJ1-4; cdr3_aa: CATSRVGGRGPHEKLFF; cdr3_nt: TGTGCCACCAGCAGAGTGGGGGGCAGGGGGCCCCATGAAAAACTGTTTTTT
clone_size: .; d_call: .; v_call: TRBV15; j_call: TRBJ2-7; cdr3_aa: CATSNDSSHEQYF; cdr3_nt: TGTGCCACCAGTAATGACAGTTCCCACGAGCAGTACTTC
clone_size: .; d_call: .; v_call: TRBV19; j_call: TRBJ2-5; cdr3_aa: CASSKDSYQETQYF; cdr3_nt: TGTGCCAGTAGCAAAGACAGTTACCAAGAGACCCAGTACTTC
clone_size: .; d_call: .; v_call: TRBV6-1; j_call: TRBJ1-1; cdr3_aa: CASSLQGFMNTEAFF; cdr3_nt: TGTGCCAGCAGCCTACAGGGCTTCATGAACACTGAAGCTTTCTTT
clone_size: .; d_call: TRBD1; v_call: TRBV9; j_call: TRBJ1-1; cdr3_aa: CASSGLDRGRVGNTEAFF; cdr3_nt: TGTGCCAGCAGCGGCTTGGACAGGGGGCGCGTTGGGAACACTGAAGCTTTCTTT
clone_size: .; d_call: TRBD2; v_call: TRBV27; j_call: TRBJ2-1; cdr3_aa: CASSFLAASYNEQFF; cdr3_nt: TGTGCCAGCAGTTTCCTAGCGGCTTCCTACAATGAGCAGTTCTTC
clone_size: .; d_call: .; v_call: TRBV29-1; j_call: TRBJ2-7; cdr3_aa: CSVEDHPSVYGYEQYF; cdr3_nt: TGCAGCGTTGAAGATCATCCTAGCGTTTATGGCTACGAGCAGTACTTC
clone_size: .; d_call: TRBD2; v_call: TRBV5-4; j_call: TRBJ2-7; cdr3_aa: CASSFLAGERYEQYF; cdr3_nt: TGTGCCAGCAGCTTTCTAGCGGGAGAGAGATACGAGCAGTACTTC
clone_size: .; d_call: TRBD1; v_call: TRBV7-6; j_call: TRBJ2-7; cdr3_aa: CASSLRQGPYF; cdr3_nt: TGTGCCAGCAGCTTACGACAGGGACCGTACTTC
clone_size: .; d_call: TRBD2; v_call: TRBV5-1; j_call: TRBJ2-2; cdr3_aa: CASSLGSPRGGPYPSGELFF; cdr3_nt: TGCGCCAGCAGCTTGGGAAGCCCCCGCGGGGGTCCGTACCCTTCCGGGGAGCTGTTTTTT
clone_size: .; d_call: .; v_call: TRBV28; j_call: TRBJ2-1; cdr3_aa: CASSLQGKGCEQFF; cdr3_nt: TGTGCCAGCAGTTTACAGGGGAAGGGCTGTGAGCAGTTCTTC
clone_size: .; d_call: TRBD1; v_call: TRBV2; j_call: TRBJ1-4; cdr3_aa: CASRQGARANEKLFF; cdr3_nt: TGTGCCAGCAGACAGGGGGCGCGGGCTAATGAAAAACTGTTTTTT
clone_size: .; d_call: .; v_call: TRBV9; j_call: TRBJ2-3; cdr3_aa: CASSVWGGRGNTDTQYF; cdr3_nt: TGTGCCAGCAGCGTATGGGGTGGTCGAGGGAACACAGATACGCAGTATTTT
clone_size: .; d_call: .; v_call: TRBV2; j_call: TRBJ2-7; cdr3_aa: CASSEIASSYEQYF; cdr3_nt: TGTGCCAGCAGTGAGATAGCAAGCTCCTACGAGCAGTACTTC
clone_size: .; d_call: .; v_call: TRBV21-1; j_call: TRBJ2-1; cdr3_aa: CASTKSSLAGIASPYNEQFF; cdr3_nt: TGTGCCAGCACCAAGAGTAGTCTAGCGGGCATAGCAAGCCCCTACAATGAGCAGTTCTTC
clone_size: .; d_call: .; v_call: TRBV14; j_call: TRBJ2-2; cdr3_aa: CASSQERHPTGELFF; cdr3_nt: TGTGCCAGCAGCCAAGAGCGACACCCGACCGGGGAGCTGTTTTTT
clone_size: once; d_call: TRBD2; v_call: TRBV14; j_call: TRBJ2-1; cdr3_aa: CASSVHRAGGRNNEQFF; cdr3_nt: TGTGCCAGCAGCGTTCATAGAGCGGGAGGGCGGAACAATGAGCAGTTCTTC
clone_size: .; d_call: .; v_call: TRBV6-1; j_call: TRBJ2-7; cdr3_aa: CASARGRGYEQYF; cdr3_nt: TGTGCCAGCGCCAGGGGGAGGGGGTACGAGCAGTACTTC
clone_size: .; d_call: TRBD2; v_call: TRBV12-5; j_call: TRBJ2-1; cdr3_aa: CASGLPAGTRGYNEQFF; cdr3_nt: TGTGCTAGTGGTTTGCCCGCCGGGACTAGAGGTTACAATGAGCAGTTCTTC
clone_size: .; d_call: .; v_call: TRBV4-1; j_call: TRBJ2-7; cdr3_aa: CASSQGAGAHEQYF; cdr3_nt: TGCGCCAGCAGCCAAGGTGCAGGGGCCCACGAGCAGTACTTC
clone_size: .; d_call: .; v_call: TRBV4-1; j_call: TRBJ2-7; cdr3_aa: CASSLDNIYEQYF; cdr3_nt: TGCGCCAGCAGTTTAGACAACATCTACGAGCAGTACTTC
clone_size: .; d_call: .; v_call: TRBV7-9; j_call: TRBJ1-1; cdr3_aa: CASSLGGPNTEAFF; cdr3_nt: TGTGCCAGCAGCTTAGGAGGTCCGAACACTGAAGCTTTCTTT
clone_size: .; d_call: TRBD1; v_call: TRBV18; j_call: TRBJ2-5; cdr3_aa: CASLLGQGETQYF; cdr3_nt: TGTGCCAGCTTGCTTGGACAGGGGGAGACCCAGTACTTC
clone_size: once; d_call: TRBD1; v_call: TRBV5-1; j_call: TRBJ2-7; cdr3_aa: CASSPGTVSYEQYF; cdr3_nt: TGCGCCAGCAGCCCGGGGACAGTCTCCTACGAGCAGTACTTC
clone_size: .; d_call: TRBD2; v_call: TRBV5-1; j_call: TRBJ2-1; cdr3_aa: CASSSPTTSGLYNEQFF; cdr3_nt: TGCGCCAGCAGCTCACCCACTACTAGCGGCCTTTACAATGAGCAGTTCTTC
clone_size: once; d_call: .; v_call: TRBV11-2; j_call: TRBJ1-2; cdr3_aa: CASSAPGRTSCGYTF; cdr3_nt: TGTGCCAGCAGCGCCCCGGGCCGAACCTCTTGCGGCTACACCTTC
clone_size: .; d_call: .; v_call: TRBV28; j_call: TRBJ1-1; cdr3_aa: CASSILGLWNTEAFF; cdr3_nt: TGTGCCAGCAGTATCCTCGGGCTCTGGAACACTGAAGCTTTCTTT
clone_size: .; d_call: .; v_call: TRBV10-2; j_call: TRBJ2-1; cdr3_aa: CASNGVGGHNEQFF; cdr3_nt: TGCGCCAGCAATGGAGTGGGAGGACACAATGAGCAGTTCTTC
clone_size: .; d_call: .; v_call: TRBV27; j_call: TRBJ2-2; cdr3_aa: CASSLQDSSGELFF; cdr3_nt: TGTGCCAGCAGTTTGCAGGACTCTAGCGGGGAGCTGTTTTTT
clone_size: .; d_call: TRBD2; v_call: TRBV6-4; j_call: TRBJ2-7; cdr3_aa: CASSRHSGSSYEQYF; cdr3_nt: TGTGCCAGCAGTCGCCATAGCGGGAGCTCCTACGAGCAGTACTTC